These T cell receptor beta chains were read from a single sample in a study of Ad26.COV2.S vaccination and SARS-CoV-2 variants. Data came from immunoSEQ multiplex PCR; TCRdb stores just in-frame clones and leaves some out. The repertoire holds hundreds of thousands of clones, with roughly nine tenths as singletons. Sequencing used peripheral blood, obtained in a trial of Ad26.COV2.S vaccine versus placebo. Receptors originate from a person aged 18 to 65 who received the Ad26.COV2.S COVID-19 vaccine or a placebo. Each CDR3 is given with its conserved first and last residue. Fields, in order: V gene, clone size, D gene, J gene, CDR3 protein, CDR3 DNA. The D gene is left open where the match is weak. Size is omitted from some rows. Given values are once, few, many or a class for expanded clones.

TRBV19,few,.,TRBJ1-6,CASSIGAKNSPLHF,TGTGCCAGTAGTATTGGGGCAAAAAATTCACCCCTCCACTTT
TRBV9,few,.,TRBJ1-3,CASSDGVFSGNTIYF,TGTGCCAGCAGCGACGGGGTCTTCTCTGGAAACACCATATATTTT
TRBV11-2,many,.,TRBJ1-1,CASSSDRNTEAFF,TGTGCCAGCAGCTCGGACAGGAACACTGAAGCTTTCTTT
TRBV5-1,few,.,TRBJ1-3,CASSSSYGGSGNTIYF,TGCGCCAGCAGCTCCTCCTATGGGGGCTCTGGAAACACCATATATTTT
TRBV10-3,.,.,TRBJ2-7,CAISEMGFYEQYF,TGTGCCATCAGTGAGATGGGATTCTACGAGCAGTACTTC
TRBV6-6,few,.,TRBJ2-7,CASRRQITYEQYF,TGTGCCAGCAGACGACAGATAACCTACGAGCAGTACTTC
TRBV29-1,.,.,TRBJ1-5,CSVGGLGDQPQHF,TGCAGCGTTGGGGGACTGGGAGATCAGCCCCAGCATTTT
TRBV4-3,.,TRBD1,TRBJ2-7,CASSRGRTGAYEQYF,TGCGCCAGCAGCCGAGGTAGGACAGGGGCCTACGAGCAGTACTTC
TRBV7-8,.,.,TRBJ2-1,CASSLELANEQFF,TGTGCCAGCAGCTTAGAGCTAGCGAATGAGCAGTTCTTC
TRBV6-2/TRBV6-3,.,.,TRBJ2-1,CASSFGVGAYNEQFF,TGTGCCAGCAGTTTTGGAGTGGGAGCCTACAATGAGCAGTTCTTC
TRBV7-9,.,TRBD1,TRBJ1-2,CASSLWDREFYGYTF,TGTGCCAGCAGCTTATGGGACAGGGAGTTCTATGGCTACACCTTC
TRBV28,few,.,TRBJ1-2,CASSTGQPTKTF,TGTGCCAGCAGCACAGGCCAACCGACAAAAACCTTC
TRBV7-2,.,TRBD2,TRBJ2-3,CASSHPTSGGTDTQYF,TGTGCCAGCAGCCACCCGACTAGCGGGGGCACAGATACGCAGTATTTT
TRBV7-3,.,TRBD2,TRBJ2-3,CASRFGREQDTQYF,TGTGCCAGCAGGTTCGGGAGGGAGCAAGATACGCAGTATTTT
TRBV30,.,TRBD1,TRBJ2-3,CAWKDRASSSTDTQYF,TGTGCCTGGAAGGACAGGGCCTCATCTAGCACAGATACGCAGTATTTT
TRBV19,.,.,TRBJ1-6,CASRDRTEWNNSPLHF,TGTGCCAGTAGAGATCGGACAGAGTGGAATAATTCACCCCTCCACTTT
TRBV15,.,.,TRBJ2-1,CATSREGSSYNEQFF,TGTGCCACCAGCAGGGAGGGAAGCTCCTACAATGAGCAGTTCTTC
TRBV6-2/TRBV6-3,.,TRBD1,TRBJ2-7,CASSYFGQAYEQYF,TGTGCCAGCAGTTACTTCGGACAGGCCTACGAGCAGTACTTC
TRBV7-9,.,.,TRBJ2-1,CASSLLKTTQDNEQFF,TGTGCCAGCAGCTTACTCAAAACGACACAGGACAATGAGCAGTTCTTC
TRBV3-1/TRBV3-2,.,.,TRBJ2-2,CASSLVGGHTGELFF,TGTGCCAGCAGCCTGGTCGGGGGGCACACCGGGGAGCTGTTTTTT
TRBV18,once,.,TRBJ1-1,CASSYDRNTEAFF,TGTGCCAGCTCCTACGACAGGAACACTGAAGCTTTCTTT
TRBV27,.,.,TRBJ2-5,CASSPSYQETQYF,TGTGCCAGCAGTCCCTCGTACCAAGAGACCCAGTACTTC
TRBV9,.,.,TRBJ1-3,CASSVDEISGNTIYF,TGTGCCAGCAGCGTAGATGAGATCTCTGGAAACACCATATATTTT
TRBV19,.,TRBD2,TRBJ2-6,CASAGGRSWANVLTF,TGTGCCAGTGCGGGGGGGCGCTCTTGGGCCAACGTCCTGACTTTC
TRBV5-1,.,.,TRBJ1-2,CASSLGARGYGYTF,TGCGCCAGCAGCTTGGGGGCCAGGGGCTATGGCTACACCTTC
TRBV19,.,.,TRBJ1-6,CASSIGPGENSPLHF,TGTGCCAGTAGTATAGGGCCAGGGGAAAACTCACCCCTCCACTTT
TRBV29-1,.,TRBD1,TRBJ1-2,CSVVTGGYGYTF,TGCAGCGTTGTAACAGGGGGCTATGGCTACACCTTC
TRBV4-2,.,.,TRBJ2-5,CASSQDTGRETQYF,TGTGCCAGCAGCCAAGATACCGGACGGGAGACCCAGTACTTC
TRBV6-5,.,.,TRBJ2-4,CASSQTRVDKNIQYF,TGTGCCAGCAGCCAAACCAGGGTCGACAAAAACATTCAGTACTTC
TRBV7-2,.,.,TRBJ1-5,CASSLQGNQPQHF,TGTGCCAGCAGCTTACAGGGTAATCAGCCCCAGCATTTT
TRBV5-1,.,TRBD1,TRBJ2-7,CASTPDRTSYEQYF,TGCGCCAGCACCCCGGACAGGACCTCCTACGAGCAGTACTTC
TRBV7-2,once,.,TRBJ1-4,CASSATGMVVEKLFF,TGTGCCAGCAGCGCCACAGGGATGGTGGTGGAAAAACTGTTTTTT
TRBV9,.,.,TRBJ2-6,CASSASPSGANVLTF,TGTGCCAGCAGTGCGTCCCCGTCTGGGGCCAACGTCCTGACTTTC
TRBV3-1/TRBV3-2,.,.,TRBJ1-6,CASSQNFANSPLHF,TGTGCCAGCAGCCAAAACTTCGCTAATTCACCCCTCCACTTT
TRBV7-2,.,.,TRBJ2-1,CASSRFVGSSYNEQFF,TGTGCCAGCAGCAGATTTGTGGGCAGCTCCTACAATGAGCAGTTCTTC
TRBV14,.,.,TRBJ2-1,CASSQGDIGYNEQFF,TGTGCCAGCAGCCAAGGAGACATAGGGTACAATGAGCAGTTCTTC
TRBV11-2,.,.,TRBJ2-7,CASSLGSPYEQYF,TGTGCCAGCAGCTTAGGCAGCCCCTACGAGCAGTACTTC
TRBV27,.,.,TRBJ2-2,CASSFWAGWATGELFF,TGTGCCAGCAGTTTCTGGGCGGGATGGGCCACCGGGGAGCTGTTTTTT
TRBV4-1,.,.,TRBJ2-3,CASSGGIVGPTTDTQYF,TGCGCCAGCAGCGGGGGAATAGTAGGCCCGACCACAGATACGCAGTATTTT
TRBV19,.,.,TRBJ1-3,CATALLGFGNTIYF,TGTGCCACGGCCTTATTGGGTTTCGGAAACACCATATATTTT
TRBV7-2,.,TRBD1,TRBJ1-1,CASSSSGTGGSGAEAFF,TGTGCCAGCAGCTCCTCCGGGACAGGGGGGTCCGGGGCTGAAGCTTTCTTT
TRBV7-2,.,TRBD1,TRBJ2-1,CASSLGQGDHNEQFF,TGTGCCAGCAGCTTAGGACAGGGGGACCACAATGAGCAGTTCTTC
TRBV20-1,.,.,TRBJ1-1,CSASAQGHWNTEAFF,TGCAGTGCTAGTGCCCAGGGGCACTGGAACACTGAAGCTTTCTTT
TRBV9,.,.,TRBJ2-1,CASSPPGTYNEQFF,TGTGCCAGCAGCCCCCCCGGTACCTACAATGAGCAGTTCTTC
TRBV5-1,few,TRBD2,TRBJ2-3,CASSLELAGSDTQYF,TGCGCCAGCAGCTTGGAATTAGCGGGATCAGATACGCAGTATTTT